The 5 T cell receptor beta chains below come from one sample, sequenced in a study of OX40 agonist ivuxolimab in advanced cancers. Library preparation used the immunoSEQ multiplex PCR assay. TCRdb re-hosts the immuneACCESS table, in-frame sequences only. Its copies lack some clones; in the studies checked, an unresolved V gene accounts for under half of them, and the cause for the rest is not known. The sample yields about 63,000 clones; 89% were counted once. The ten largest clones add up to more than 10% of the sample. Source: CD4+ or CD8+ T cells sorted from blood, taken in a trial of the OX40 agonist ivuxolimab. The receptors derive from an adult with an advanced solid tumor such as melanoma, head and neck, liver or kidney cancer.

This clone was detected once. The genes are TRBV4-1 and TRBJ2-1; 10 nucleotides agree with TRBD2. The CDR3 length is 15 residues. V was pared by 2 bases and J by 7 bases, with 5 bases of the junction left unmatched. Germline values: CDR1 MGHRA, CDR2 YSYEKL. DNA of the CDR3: TGCGCCAGCAGCCAATTAGCGGGGGGACCTAATGAGCAGTTCTTC. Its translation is CASSQLAGGPNEQFF.

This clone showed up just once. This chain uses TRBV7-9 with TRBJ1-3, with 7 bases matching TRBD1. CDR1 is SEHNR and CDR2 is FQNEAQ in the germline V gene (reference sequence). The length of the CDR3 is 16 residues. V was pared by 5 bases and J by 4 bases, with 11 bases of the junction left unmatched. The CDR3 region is CASSPLTGPGGNTIYF. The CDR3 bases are TGTGCCAGCAGCCCCCTGACAGGGCCTGGGGGAAACACCATATATTTT.

The CDR3: CASSLPGQGYGYTF. The DNA of the CDR3 is TGTGCCAGCAGCTTGCCGGGACAGGGCTATGGCTACACCTTC. This chain connects TRBV5-6 to TRBJ1-2, with 9 bases aligning to TRBD1. This CDR3 spans 14 amino acids. Germline values: CDR1 SGHDT, CDR2 YYEEEE. Trimming removed 1 base from V and 4 bases from J; junction bases left unmatched: 2.

CDR3 sequence reads: CASSYPGGTQYF. In nucleotides, the CDR3 is TGTGCCAGCAGTTACCCCGGGGGGACCCAGTACTTC. The chain links TRBV28 to TRBJ2-5, with a weak D call TRBD2 (6 bases). Per germline, CDR1 MDHEN and CDR2 SYDVKM. With 4 bases removed from V and 7 bases from J, the gap between germline ends came to 10 bases. The CDR3 totals 12 residues.

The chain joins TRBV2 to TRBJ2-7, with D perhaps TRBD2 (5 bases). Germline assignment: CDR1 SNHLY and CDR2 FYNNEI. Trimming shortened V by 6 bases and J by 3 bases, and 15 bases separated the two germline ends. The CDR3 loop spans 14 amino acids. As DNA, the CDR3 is TGTGCCAGCAGCGGGGTTAGTTATGACTACGAGCAGTACTTC. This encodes CASSGVSYDYEQYF.